A single sample is the source of the 6 T cell receptor beta chains below, sequenced in a study of cytomegalovirus exposure and HLA in healthy donors. The PCR contained 60 Vbeta and 13 Jbeta primers. Measured with immunoSEQ multiplex PCR; TCRdb has only the in-frame clones, and not every one. Of about 150,000 clones in the sample, 60% to 85% are singletons; the top ten hold roughly 6.8%. Source material: PBMCs. The receptors stem from a man aged 50-59 years in good health and CMV-seropositive.

This clone was found a few times. The chain couples TRBV19 to TRBJ2-7; TRBD1 matches 10 bases. J gave up 3 bases and V 6 bases, and 8 bases lay outside the gene matches. Germline values: CDR1 LNHDA, CDR2 SQIVND (reference sequence). CDR3 length equals 15 residues. The CDR3 bases are TGTGCCAGTAGATCCCCGGGACAGGGGCTCTACGAGCAGTACTTC. Protein: CASRSPGQGLYEQYF. The whole variable domain, filled in from reference TRBV19 and TRBJ2-7, reads DGGITQSPKYLFRKEGQNVTLSCEQNLNHDAMYWYRQDPGQGLRLIYYSQIVNDFQKGDIAEGYSVSREKKESFPLTVTSAQKNPTAFYLCASRSPGQGLYEQYFGPGTRLTVT.

The rearrangement joins TRBV18 to TRBJ1-2; 9 bases agree with TRBD1. CDR1 and CDR2 (germline): KGHSH, LQKENI. There are 13 residues in the CDR3. The junction had 0 bases not matched to a gene; V was cut back by 3 bases and J by 4 bases. Written as DNA, the CDR3 is TGTGCCAGCTCACCGGACAGGGGCTATGGCTACACCTTC. Protein sequence: CASSPDRGYGYTF.

The chain combines TRBV10-3 with TRBJ2-2; 8 bases match TRBD1. CDR3 length: 13 residues. Germline CDR1 ENHRY, CDR2 SYGVKD. V was pared by 10 bases and J by 5 bases, with 6 bases of the junction left unmatched. CDR3 sequence: CATAGQATGELFF. The CDR3 nucleotides read TGTGCCACCGCGGGACAGGCAACCGGGGAGCTGTTTTTT.

The chain uses TRBV10-1 and TRBJ2-7, with 8 bases identical to TRBD2. The V gene end was trimmed by 3 bases and the J gene end by 5 bases; junction bases not matched to a gene: 6. The germline V gene encodes CDR1 WNHNN and CDR2 SYGVQD (reference sequence). The CDR3 spans 14 residues. In nucleotides, the CDR3 is TGCGCCAGCAGTGAAAGCGGGAGCCTCAACGAGCAGTACTTC. It translates to CASSESGSLNEQYF.

V is TRBV9 and J is TRBJ1-2; D unclear. V shed 0 bases and J shed 3 bases, with 9 bases lying between them. The CDR3 spans 14 residues. Germline CDR1 is SGDLS and CDR2 is YYNGEE. CDR3 sequence reads: CASSVAPEDYGYTF. CDR3 sequence (DNA): TGTGCCAGCAGCGTAGCTCCGGAGGACTATGGCTACACCTTC.

The rearrangement joins TRBV5-8 to TRBJ2-7; TRBD1 aligns across 9 bases. This CDR3 region has 15 residues. Germline CDR1 SGHTS, CDR2 YDEGEE. The V gene end was trimmed by 0 bases and the J gene end by 4 bases; junction bases not matched to a gene: 5. The CDR3 protein is CASSLDGTGMYEQYF. The CDR3 DNA sequence: TGTGCCAGCAGCTTGGATGGGACAGGGATGTACGAGCAGTACTTC.